This T cell receptor beta chain was profiled in a study of beta chain features in type 1 diabetes. Study outcomes and limitations: In all four CD4+ subsets, TCRB CDR3 length was significantly, moderately reduced in type 1 diabetes. Across patients, naive, central memory and Treg TCRB repertoires exhibited apparently greater similarity than was observed across healthy donors.

What was sequenced were expressed TCRB transcripts, since all of the isolated RNA had been reverse transcribed. Read counts averaged roughly 3.7 million for samples of naive, central memory and regulatory T cells. Here immunoSEQ multiplex PCR was the method, and the copy in TCRdb shows in-frame clones only, minus some. Of about 160,000 clones listed, around 8.3% are singletons. The CDR3 is 12 residues long. The V end lost 6 bases, the J end lost 4 bases, and 10 bases lay between the germline ends. Germline V gene lookup returns CDR1 MGHDK and CDR2 SYGVNS. About this clone itself: The antigen is not known.

The sequenced material came from central memory CD4+ T cells from blood. The gene calls are TRBV25-1 and TRBJ2-7; a possible D gene is TRBD2 (6 bases). The receptor's source is a woman between 18 and 29 years old with type 1 diabetes. CDR3 nucleotides: TGTGCCAGCAGCTTGGGGAGGTACGAGCAGTACTTC. Translated, it gives CASSLGRYEQYF.